This T cell receptor (beta chain) was recovered during a study of blood T cell repertoires in COVID-19. In the study overall: Material from acute and convalescent COVID-19 was sourced from the United States, Italy and Spain. T cells, B-cell-depleted T cells, or PBMCs provided the cDNA or gDNA that served as material.

V was trimmed by 2 bases and J by 3 bases, leaving 13 bases between them. The CDR3 has 15 residues. Germline CDR1 and CDR2: MNHEY and SVGEGT. This clone was seen more than once but under ten times. Living in 24 US areas, the participants were between 18 and 89 years of age. Generated by immunoSEQ multiplex PCR, the TCRdb table keeps only in-frame clones and is missing some. The table shows fewer than 350,000 clones, with approximately 90% occurring only once. The sequence derives from a woman aged 30 to 39 with acute COVID-19. V gene TRBV6-2 or TRBV6-3 combines with J gene TRBJ1-1; no definite D call. Sequencing was done on a sample of PBMCs or T cells enriched from blood (not recorded which). The CDR3 DNA reads as TGTGCCAGCAGTTACCACTTTGGTCTGGACACTGAAGCTTTCTTT. Translated: CASSYHFGLDTEAFF.